The 18 T cell receptor beta chains in this list originate from one sample, sequenced in a study of blood T cell repertoires in COVID-19. The repertoire was sequenced with immunoSEQ multiplex PCR; TCRdb's copy has only in-frame clones and lacks some. The sample has approximately 72,000 clones, approximately 85% seen once. The sequencing input was peripheral blood. These receptors all come from an elderly woman with active or convalescent COVID-19.

The J gene is TRBJ2-1, the V gene TRBV9; 12 nucleotides align to TRBD2. The CDR3 has 17 residues. J was trimmed by 10 bases and V by 0 bases; bases with no gene match: 11. The germline V gene encodes CDR1 SGDLS and CDR2 YYNGEE. CDR3 loop: CASSVAGLAGGPGEQFF. The CDR3 bases are TGTGCCAGCAGCGTAGCAGGGCTAGCGGGGGGGCCGGGCGAGCAGTTCTTC.

This chain links TRBV12-3 or TRBV12-4 with TRBJ2-7; the D gene is possibly TRBD2 (5 bases). The V gene lost 8 bases and the J gene lost 4 bases, with 12 bases spanning the gap. This CDR3 is 12 amino acids long. CDR3: CASRTGGYEQYF. As DNA, the CDR3 is TGTGCCAGCCGGACGGGCGGGTACGAGCAGTACTTC.

This clone has a handful of counts. The gene calls are TRBV18 and TRBJ1-1, with unresolved D. The CDR3 loop spans 15 amino acids. Deletions cut 3 bases from V and 0 bases from J, with 11 bases between. Germline V gene sequence: CDR1 KGHSH, CDR2 LQKENI. The DNA for the CDR3 is TGTGCCAGCTCACCCCTGGGAGCTCTGAACACTGAAGCTTTCTTT. Amino acid sequence: CASSPLGALNTEAFF.

The J gene is TRBJ1-5, the V gene TRBV2, with D unresolved. CDR1 is SNHLY and CDR2 is FYNNEI in the germline V gene. Between the trimmed V and J ends, which lost 1 base and 7 bases, there was a span of 11 bases. There are 14 residues in the CDR3. The CDR3 region has the DNA TGTGCCAGCAGTGAAGTTGAGGGTGGGCAGCCCCAGCATTTT. Encoded protein: CASSEVEGGQPQHF. Using reference TRBV2 and TRBJ1-5 for the parts outside the CDR3, the full variable domain is EPEVTQTPSHQVTQMGQEVILRCVPISNHLYFYWYRQILGQKVEFLVSFYNNEISEKSEIFDDQFSVERPDGSNFTLKIRSTKLEDSAMYFCASSEVEGGQPQHFGDGTRLSIL.

The chain employs TRBV28 and TRBJ2-7; perhaps TRBD2 as D (7 bases). The germline V gene has CDR1 MDHEN and CDR2 SYDVKM. This CDR3 contains 15 residues. V lost 6 bases and J lost 4, with 19 bases in between. CDR3 loop: CASSLRGGRLYEQYF. The CDR3, as DNA: TGTGCCAGCAGCCTACGCGGGGGCAGATTATACGAGCAGTACTTC.

This clone showed up just once. The chain uses TRBV20-1 and TRBJ2-7, with a possible D match to TRBD1 (5 bases). The CDR3 extends over 11 amino acids. With 3 bases removed from V and 3 bases from J, the gap between germline ends came to 6 bases. Germline CDR1 reads DFQATT; CDR2 reads SNEGSKA (reference sequence). CDR3 residues: CSASRGYEQYF. CDR3 nucleotides: TGCAGTGCTAGTAGGGGCTACGAGCAGTACTTC.

The V gene is TRBV18, the J gene TRBJ1-3; 10 positions match TRBD1. The CDR3 loop spans 17 amino acids. V lost 3 bases and J lost 4; bases outside the gene matches: 9. The germline CDR1 and CDR2 sequences are KGHSH and LQKENI. The CDR3 DNA sequence: TGTGCCAGCTCACCGGCGATCGGACAGGGGGAAGGAAACACCATATATTTT. Its translation is CASSPAIGQGEGNTIYF.

This sequence joins TRBV28 and TRBJ2-7, with a weak D call TRBD1 (6 bases). This CDR3 contains 11 residues. CDR1 MDHEN and CDR2 SYDVKM come from the germline V gene. V lost 7 bases and J lost 5, with 9 bases in between. The CDR3 here is CASTGAHEQYF. CDR3 nucleotides: TGTGCCAGCACAGGGGCTCACGAGCAGTACTTC.

The J gene is TRBJ2-2, the V gene TRBV6-5; no definite D call. Trimming took 11 bases from V and 4 from J, leaving 17 bases between them. This CDR3 has 14 amino acids. Germline values: CDR1 MNHEY, CDR2 SVGAGI. The CDR3 DNA sequence: TGTGCCTCCTACTCTACCGGTAGCACCGGGGAGCTGTTTTTT. It translates to CASYSTGSTGELFF.

As DNA, the CDR3 is TGTGCCAGCAGCCCCGGGGGGCGGGGGGCCTACAATGAGCAGTTCTTC. It is translated as CASSPGGRGAYNEQFF. The chain links TRBV7-3 to TRBJ2-1, with TRBD2 matching 8 bases. The germline V gene has CDR1 SGHTA and CDR2 FQGTGA. The junction had 8 bases not matched to a gene; V was cut back by 5 bases and J by 2 bases. The length of the CDR3 is 16 residues.

The gene calls are TRBV3-1 (or the pseudogene TRBV3-2) and TRBJ1-6; D remains unclear. In germline, CDR1 is LGHDT, CDR2 YNNKEL (reference sequence). V gave up 4 bases and J gave up 10 bases, with 8 bases separating them. The CDR3 length is 12 residues. In nucleotides, the CDR3 is TGTGCCAGCAGCCTACGGGTATCACCCCTCCACTTT. As protein: CASSLRVSPLHF.

In its sample, this clone was seen a few times. The V call is TRBV4-3, the J call TRBJ2-7; D gene ambiguous. This CDR3 contains 13 residues. Deletions cut 0 bases from V and 6 bases from J, with 9 bases between. Germline CDR1 reads LGHNA; CDR2 reads YSLEER. CDR3 coding DNA: TGCGCCAGCAGCCAAGAAGGTGGGCTCGAGCAGTACTTC. Protein product: CASSQEGGLEQYF.

The genes are TRBV15 and TRBJ1-1; no reliable D call. CDR3 size: 12 residues. The V end was cut by 1 base, the J end by 4 bases, with 4 bases between. From germline, CDR1 is LNHNV and CDR2 YYDKDF (reference sequence). The CDR3 nucleotides read TGTGCCACCAGCAGAGTTCGCACTGAAGCTTTCTTT. The encoded protein is CATSRVRTEAFF.

The CDR3 sequence: CASSLGTGGGYTF. The CDR3 bases are TGCGCCAGCAGCTTGGGGACAGGGGGTGGCTACACCTTC. The chain combines TRBV5-1 with TRBJ1-2; 10 nucleotides line up with TRBD1. The CDR3 consists of 13 residues. CDR1 is SGHRS, CDR2 YFSETQ, per germline. J gave up 7 bases and V 0 bases, and 0 bases lay outside the gene matches.

The genes are TRBV18 and TRBJ2-3; D remains ambiguous. The CDR3 sequence is 14 residues long. Trimming shortened V by 6 bases and J by 1 base, and 11 bases separated the two germline ends. The germline V gene has CDR1 KGHSH and CDR2 LQKENI. The CDR3 nucleotides read TGTGCCAGCTCCCCGTCGGGTGGCACAGATACGCAGTATTTT. This codes for CASSPSGGTDTQYF.

This clone was seen a handful of times. J is TRBJ1-1 and V is TRBV5-1, with 9 bases aligning to TRBD1. The germline V gene encodes CDR1 SGHRS and CDR2 YFSETQ. Trimming at V came to 0 bases and at J to 4 bases, leaving 4 bases not matched to a gene. This CDR3 has 15 residues. Here the CDR3 DNA reads TGCGCCAGCAGCTTGGGGACAGGGGTGGGCACTGAAGCTTTCTTT. Translation gives CASSLGTGVGTEAFF.

This chain links TRBV3-1 (or the pseudogene TRBV3-2) with TRBJ2-1; 8 bases are shared with TRBD2. Germline V lookup: CDR1 LGHDT, CDR2 YNNKEL (reference sequence). The CDR3 runs to 16 residues. The ends lost 1 base at V and 6 bases at J; junction bases unmatched: 8. Here the CDR3 DNA reads TGTGCCAGCAGCCAAGCTGGAGCGGGGGTGTTCAATGAGCAGTTCTTC. Encoded protein: CASSQAGAGVFNEQFF.

The CDR3 reads CASPLRAEAFF. CDR3 DNA: TGTGCCAGCCCGTTACGGGCTGAAGCTTTCTTT. The V call is TRBV27, the J call TRBJ1-1, with D unclear. V dropped 8 bases and J dropped 6 bases, with 10 bases sitting between them. Looked up from germline, CDR1 is MNHEY and CDR2 is SMNVEV (reference sequence). The length of the CDR3 is 11 residues.